This T cell receptor beta chain is drawn from a study of cytomegalovirus exposure and HLA in healthy donors. Study observations and caveats: The number of N-insertions in an Asian-associated ancestry cluster was reportedly below the roughly 670-donor mean in a later analysis. A link between a missense DCLRE1C variant and TCR beta V- and J-gene trimming emerged from a later analysis.

On this clone itself: The antigen is undetermined.

PCR employed 60 Vbeta and 13 Jbeta primers. The assay was immunoSEQ multiplex PCR, and TCRdb's table has in-frame clones only and misses some. The sample holds roughly 160,000 clones, approximately 80% seen once. Germline V gene sequence: CDR1 LGHNT, CDR2 FRNRAP. CDR3 length: 15 amino acids. V shed 5 bases and J shed 0 bases, with 13 bases lying between them. The sample comprised PBMCs. The clonotype comes from a woman aged 45-65 years in good health and CMV-seronegative. The chain is built from TRBV12-5 and TRBJ1-1; D gene uncertain. The CDR3 bases are TGTGCTAGTGGTAGATACAGCGGTTTGAACACTGAAGCTTTCTTT. Protein product: CASGRYSGLNTEAFF. The entire variable domain, with the rest obtained from reference TRBV12-5 and TRBJ1-1, is as follows: DARVTQTPRHKVTEMGQEVTMRCQPILGHNTVFWYRQTMMQGLELLAYFRNRAPLDDSGMPKDRFSAEMPDATLATLKIQPSEPRDSAVYFCASGRYSGLNTEAFFGQGTRLTVV.